One and the same sample provided the 16 T cell receptor beta chains below, sequenced in a study of T cells expressing NK-cell markers. TCRdb reprocessed the 5' RACE reads and stores each CDR3 protein as one record, lacking DNA. Listed are some 410,000 distinct CDR3 sequences; approximately 7% falls within the top ten. Source material: blood T cells: a sorted CD56 or NKG2C T cell subset, CD4+ or CD8+ T cells, or bulk PBMC T cells (not recorded which). These receptors all stem from a woman aged 18-69 years in good health.

V usage is TRBV6-5 and J usage is TRBJ2-3; TCRdb calls TRBD2, which cannot be checked without DNA. The CDR3 is 17 residues long. The germline CDR1 and CDR2 sequences are MNHEY and SVGAGI. The CDR3 loop reads CASSYSFPSGGLDTQYF.

The chain couples TRBV27 to TRBJ2-5; TCRdb selects TRBD1, and the lack of DNA leaves this call unchecked. The germline gives CDR1 MNHEY, CDR2 SMNVEV (reference sequence). The CDR3 runs 16 residues. CDR3 region: CASSLLGDSLQETQYF.

V and J are TRBV7-2 and TRBJ2-5; there is no DNA to check the TCRdb D call of TRBD2. The germline CDR1 and CDR2 sequences are SGHTA and FQGNSA. The CDR3 extends over 16 amino acids. This CDR3 is CASSLPTSGGQETQYF.

The rearrangement uses TRBV9 and TRBJ2-3; the TCRdb D gene call, TRBD2, has no DNA to confirm it. CDR1 SGDLS and CDR2 YYNGEE come from the germline V gene. The length of the CDR3 is 14 residues. The CDR3: CASSDTRLLPTQYF. Looking up the rest from reference TRBV9 and TRBJ2-3 gives the full variable domain: DSGVTQTPKHLITATGQRVTLRCSPRSGDLSVYWYQQSLDQGLQFLIQYYNGEERAKGNILERFSAQQFPDLHSELNLSSLELGDSALYFCASSDTRLLPTQYFGPGTRLTVL.

The chain uses TRBV29-1 and TRBJ1-4; the TCRdb D gene call, TRBD1, has no DNA to confirm it. Germline-derived CDR1 and CDR2 are SQVTM and ANQGSEA. CDR3 length equals 14 residues. CDR3 amino acids: CSALTGELNEKLFF.

Here the CDR3 reads CASSRTASNTEAFF. The chain has TRBV6-4 and TRBJ1-1; with no DNA, the TCRdb D assignment of TRBD1 cannot be verified. The CDR3 contains 14 residues. Germline V CDR1 and CDR2: MRHNA, SNTAGT.

The chain has TRBV24-1 and TRBJ2-1; the D call of TRBD2 rests on TCRdb alone, since no DNA is present to check it. In germline, CDR1 is KGHDR, CDR2 SFDVKD. The CDR3 runs 16 residues. CDR3 amino acids: CATSEETGGRSYEQFF.

The chain is built from TRBV21-1 and TRBJ2-1. TRBV21-1 is a pseudogene segment. The CDR3 consists of 12 residues. CDR3 residues: CASSKGAPQQFF.

The rearrangement uses TRBV7-9 and TRBJ1-3; TCRdb reports TRBD1, a call that lacks DNA to check it against. Germline CDR1 and CDR2: SEHNR and FQNEAQ (reference sequence). The CDR3 has 14 residues. Here the CDR3 reads CASSSTGRLDTIYF.

The chain joins TRBV7-9 to TRBJ2-1. The V gene's germline CDR1 is SEHNR and CDR2 FQNEAQ (reference sequence). This CDR3 has 15 amino acids. The CDR3 protein is CASSYDTSSYNEQFF.

The chain couples TRBV20-1 to TRBJ2-1; TCRdb picks TRBD1, but there is no DNA to check that call. Germline-derived CDR1 and CDR2 are DFQATT and SNEGSKA (reference sequence). This CDR3 comprises 13 residues. The CDR3 region is CSATTGGINEQFF.

V and J are TRBV20-1 and TRBJ2-3; TCRdb gives TRBD2 as the D gene, but with no DNA this cannot be confirmed. This CDR3 is built from 15 residues. From germline, CDR1 is DFQATT and CDR2 SNEGSKA (reference sequence). This CDR3 is CSAPRLAVGTDTQYF.

The rearrangement links TRBV20-1 to TRBJ2-1; the D call of TRBD1 rests on TCRdb alone, since no DNA is present to check it. CDR1 and CDR2 (germline): DFQATT, SNEGSKA (reference sequence). This CDR3 has 15 residues. This CDR3 reads CSAPPGINGAYEQFF.

V is TRBV7-9 and J is TRBJ2-7; TCRdb's D gene call, TRBD1, goes unchecked for lack of DNA. The length of the CDR3 is 14 residues. Per the germline V gene, CDR1 is SEHNR and CDR2 is FQNEAQ (reference sequence). The CDR3 sequence: CASSKTGDFYEQYF.

The chain has TRBV20-1 and TRBJ1-6. This CDR3 has 13 residues. Germline V gene sequence: CDR1 DFQATT, CDR2 SNEGSKA (reference sequence). This CDR3 is CSAKGRAYSPLHF.

This chain uses TRBV7-9 with TRBJ2-1; the D gene TCRdb calls, TRBD2, cannot be checked with no DNA. This CDR3 comprises 15 residues. Germline V gene lookup returns CDR1 SEHNR and CDR2 FQNEAQ (reference sequence). This CDR3 is CASSSLAGARNEQFF.